This entry concerns a single TCR beta chain. The data stem from a study of blood T cell repertoires in COVID-19. About the research overall: Acute and convalescent COVID-19 samples came from the United States, Italy and Spain. The analysed material was cDNA or gDNA that came from T cells, B-cell-depleted T cells, or PBMCs.

The CDR3 contains 15 residues. Germline loops: CDR1 GTSNPN, CDR2 SVGIG (reference sequence). The ends lost 0 bases at V and 6 bases at J; junction bases unmatched: 9. Produced via immunoSEQ multiplex PCR; TCRdb's table is partial and in-frame only. Seen here are 25,000 to 30,000 clones, approximately 81% observed once, and the top ten hold about 9.2%. Sequenced sample: peripheral blood. The source is an elderly man with active COVID-19. This chain links TRBV30 with TRBJ2-3; 7 bases are shared with TRBD1. CDR3 sequence: CAWSVGQVRRDTQYF. CDR3 nucleotides: TGTGCCTGGAGTGTCGGACAGGTGCGGCGTGATACGCAGTATTTT.